The present TCR beta chain was sequenced within a study of cytomegalovirus exposure and HLA in healthy donors. Some clones are missing from TCRdb's copy, which holds only in-frame ones; the method was immunoSEQ multiplex PCR. The repertoire holds some 350,000 clones, roughly 87% seen once, with about 1% in the top ten. Trimming removed 7 bases at V and 5 bases at J, with 17 bases between. The germline V gene encodes CDR1 MNHNS and CDR2 SASEGT. This CDR3 is 14 amino acids long. While the first cohort had 600 to 750 subjects, the donors belonged to the separate validation cohort of about 120 subjects. Sample: PBMCs. This chain connects TRBV6-1 to TRBJ1-1; perhaps TRBD1 as D (5 bases). The TCR sequence derives from a woman aged 25 to 39 in good health and CMV-seropositive. Written as DNA, the CDR3 is TGTGCCAGCACCCAACAGGTGCTTGGGACTGAAGCTTTCTTT. Translation: CASTQQVLGTEAFF.